This TCR beta chain was observed in a study of blood T cell repertoires in COVID-19. Overall study context: Specimens from acute and convalescent COVID-19 originated in the United States, Italy and Spain. PBMCs, B-cell-depleted T cells, or T cells were the source of the cDNA or gDNA that made up the material.

Authors' processing steps: By means of reference gene primer amplification, nucleated cell counts were estimated. Libraries were prepared by immunoSEQ multiplex PCR; TCRdb keeps only in-frame clonotypes and omits some of them. The DNA was the basis for D and trimming; V, J and clone size are from that table. The sample holds about 150,000 clones, 80% to 85% seen once. The CDR3 runs 17 residues. CDR1 is SGHTA, CDR2 FQGNSA, per germline. After removal of 2 bases from V and 5 bases from J, the junction contained 9 bases not matched to a gene. This clone was seen more than once but under ten times. The sample consisted of peripheral blood. This clonotype was obtained from a man aged 18 to 30 with active or convalescent COVID-19. The chain employs TRBV7-2 and TRBJ1-6, with 7 bases identical to TRBD1. CDR3 in DNA: TGTGCCAGCAGCTTAAGGAGTGGGGACAGCCATAATTCACCCCTCCACTTT. Its protein is CASSLRSGDSHNSPLHF.